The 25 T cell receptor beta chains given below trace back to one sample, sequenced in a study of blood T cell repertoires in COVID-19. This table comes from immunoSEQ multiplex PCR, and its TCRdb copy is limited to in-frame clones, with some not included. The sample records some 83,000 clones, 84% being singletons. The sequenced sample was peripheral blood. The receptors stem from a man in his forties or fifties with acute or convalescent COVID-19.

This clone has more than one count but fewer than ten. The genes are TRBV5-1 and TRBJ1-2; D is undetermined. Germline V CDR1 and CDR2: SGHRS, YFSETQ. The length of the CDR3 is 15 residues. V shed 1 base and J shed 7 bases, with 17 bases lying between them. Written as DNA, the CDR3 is TGCGCCAGCAGCTTGTCTCTCGCGGAATCGGCTGGCTACACCTTC. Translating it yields CASSLSLAESAGYTF.

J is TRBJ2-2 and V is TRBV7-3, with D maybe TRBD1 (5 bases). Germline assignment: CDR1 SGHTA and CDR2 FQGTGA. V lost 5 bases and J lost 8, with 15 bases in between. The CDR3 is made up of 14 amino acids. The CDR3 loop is CASSPSAGKGELFF. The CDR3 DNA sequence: TGTGCCAGCAGCCCCTCGGCAGGGAAAGGGGAGCTGTTTTTT. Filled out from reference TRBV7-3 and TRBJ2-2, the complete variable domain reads GAGVSQTPSNKVTEKGKYVELRCDPISGHTALYWYRQSLGQGPEFLIYFQGTGAADDSGLPNDRFFAVRPEGSVSTLKIQRTERGDSAVYLCASSPSAGKGELFFGEGSRLTVL.

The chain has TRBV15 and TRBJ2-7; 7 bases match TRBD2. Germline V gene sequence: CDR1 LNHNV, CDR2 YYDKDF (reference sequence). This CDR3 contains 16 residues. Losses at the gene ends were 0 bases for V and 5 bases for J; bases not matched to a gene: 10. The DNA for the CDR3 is TGTGCCACCAGCAGAGATCAAACTAGCGTGTCGGACGAGCAGTACTTC. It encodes CATSRDQTSVSDEQYF.

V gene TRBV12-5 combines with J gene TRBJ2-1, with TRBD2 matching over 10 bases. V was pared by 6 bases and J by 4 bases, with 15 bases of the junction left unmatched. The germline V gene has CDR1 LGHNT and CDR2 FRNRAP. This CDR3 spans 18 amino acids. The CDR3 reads CASGGAGPVTSGYNEQFF. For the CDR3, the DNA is TGTGCTAGTGGGGGCGCGGGGCCGGTGACTAGCGGGTACAATGAGCAGTTCTTC.

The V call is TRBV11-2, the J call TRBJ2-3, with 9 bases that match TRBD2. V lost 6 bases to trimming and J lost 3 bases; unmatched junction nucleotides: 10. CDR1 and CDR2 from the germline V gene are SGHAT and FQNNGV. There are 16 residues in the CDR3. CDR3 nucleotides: TGTGCCAGCAGGCAGACCGGGACTAGCTCAACAGATACGCAGTATTTT. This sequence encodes CASRQTGTSSTDTQYF.

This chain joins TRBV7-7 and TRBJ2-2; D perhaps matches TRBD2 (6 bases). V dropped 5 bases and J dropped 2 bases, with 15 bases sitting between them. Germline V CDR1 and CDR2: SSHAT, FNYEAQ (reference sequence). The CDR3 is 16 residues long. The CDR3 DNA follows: TGTGCCAGCAGCCCCGGGAGAACAATAAACACCGGGGAGCTGTTTTTT. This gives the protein CASSPGRTINTGELFF.

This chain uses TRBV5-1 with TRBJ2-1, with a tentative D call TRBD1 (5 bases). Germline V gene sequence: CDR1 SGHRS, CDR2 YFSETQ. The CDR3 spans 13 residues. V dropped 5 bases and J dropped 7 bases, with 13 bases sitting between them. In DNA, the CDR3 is TGCGCCAGCAGTTTCTGGGGCAGGAATGAGCAGTTCTTC. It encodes CASSFWGRNEQFF.

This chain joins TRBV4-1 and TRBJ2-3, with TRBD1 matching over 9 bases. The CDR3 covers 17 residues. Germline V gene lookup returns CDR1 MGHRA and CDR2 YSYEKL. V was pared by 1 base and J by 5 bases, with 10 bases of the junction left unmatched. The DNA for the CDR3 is TGCGCCAGCAGCCAAGTCGGGTACAGGGGGCGAGGAGATACGCAGTATTTT. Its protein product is CASSQVGYRGRGDTQYF.

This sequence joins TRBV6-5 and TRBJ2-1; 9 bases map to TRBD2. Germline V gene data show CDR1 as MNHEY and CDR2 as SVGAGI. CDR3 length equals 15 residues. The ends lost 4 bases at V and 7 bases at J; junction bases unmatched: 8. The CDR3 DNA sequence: TGTGCCAGCAGTTCCGGTAGCGGGGGTAGAAATGAGCAGTTCTTC. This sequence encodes CASSSGSGGRNEQFF.

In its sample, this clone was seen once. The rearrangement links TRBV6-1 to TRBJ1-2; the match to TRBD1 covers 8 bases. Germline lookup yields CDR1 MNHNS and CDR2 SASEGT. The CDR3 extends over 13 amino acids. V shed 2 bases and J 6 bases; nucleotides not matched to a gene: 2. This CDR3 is CASSERGQDGYTF. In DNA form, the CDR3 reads TGTGCCAGCAGTGAAAGGGGACAGGATGGCTACACCTTC.

The CDR3 spells CASSQVEGADGYTF. The CDR3, as DNA: TGCGCCAGCAGCCAGGTTGAGGGGGCGGACGGCTACACCTTC. The rearrangement uses TRBV5-1 and TRBJ1-2, with 7 nucleotides matching TRBD1. Germline trimming cut 4 bases from V and 8 bases from J; bases unmatched to any gene: 11. Germline V CDR1 and CDR2: SGHRS, YFSETQ. The CDR3 length is 14 residues.

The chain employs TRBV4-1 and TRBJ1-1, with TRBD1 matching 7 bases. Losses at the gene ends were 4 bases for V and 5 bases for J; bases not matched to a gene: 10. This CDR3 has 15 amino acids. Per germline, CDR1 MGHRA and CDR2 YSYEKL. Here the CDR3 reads CASSRQGEFGTEAFF. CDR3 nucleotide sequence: TGCGCCAGCAGCCGACAGGGAGAGTTTGGGACTGAAGCTTTCTTT.

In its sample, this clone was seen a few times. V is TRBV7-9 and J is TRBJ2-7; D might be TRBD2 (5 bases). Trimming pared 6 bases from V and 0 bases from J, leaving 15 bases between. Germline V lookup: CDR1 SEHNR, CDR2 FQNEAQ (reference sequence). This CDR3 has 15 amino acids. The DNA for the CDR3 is TGTGCCAGCAGGCCTAAGAGCGGTCGCTCCTACGAGCAGTACTTC. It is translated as CASRPKSGRSYEQYF.

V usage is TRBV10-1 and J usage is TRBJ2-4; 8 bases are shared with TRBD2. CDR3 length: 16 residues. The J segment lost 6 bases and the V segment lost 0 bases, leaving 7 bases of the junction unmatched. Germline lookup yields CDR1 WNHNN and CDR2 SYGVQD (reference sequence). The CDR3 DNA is TGCGCCAGCAGTGAGTCTCCAGCGGGAGCCGGAAACATTCAGTACTTC. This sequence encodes CASSESPAGAGNIQYF.

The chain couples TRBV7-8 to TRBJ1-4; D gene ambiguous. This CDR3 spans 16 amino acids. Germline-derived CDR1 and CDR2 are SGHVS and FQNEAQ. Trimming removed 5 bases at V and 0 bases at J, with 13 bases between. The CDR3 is CASSQRRAATNEKLFF. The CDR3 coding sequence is TGTGCCAGCAGCCAACGGCGGGCGGCAACTAATGAAAAACTGTTTTTT. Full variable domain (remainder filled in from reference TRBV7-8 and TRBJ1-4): GAGVSQSPRYKVAKRGQDVALRCDPISGHVSLFWYQQALGQGPEFLTYFQNEAQLDKSGLPSDRFFAERPEGSVSTLKIQRTQQEDSAVYLCASSQRRAATNEKLFFGSGTQLSVL.

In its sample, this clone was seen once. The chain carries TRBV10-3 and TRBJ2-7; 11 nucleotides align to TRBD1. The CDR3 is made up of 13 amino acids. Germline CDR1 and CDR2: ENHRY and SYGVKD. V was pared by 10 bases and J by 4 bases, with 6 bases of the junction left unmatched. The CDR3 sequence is CATKGQGVYEQYF. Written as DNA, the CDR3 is TGTGCCACCAAGGGACAGGGGGTTTACGAGCAGTACTTC.

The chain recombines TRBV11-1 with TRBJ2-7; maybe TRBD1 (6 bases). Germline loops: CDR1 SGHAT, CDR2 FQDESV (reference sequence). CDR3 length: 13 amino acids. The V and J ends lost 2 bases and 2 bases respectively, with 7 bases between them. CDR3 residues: CASSLRDTYEQYF. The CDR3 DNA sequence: TGTGCCAGCAGCTTAAGGGACACCTACGAGCAGTACTTC.

CDR3 in amino acids: CASSQQTGDGYTF. CDR3 coding DNA: TGCGCCAGCAGCCAACAGACAGGGGATGGCTACACCTTC. The V call is TRBV4-3, the J call TRBJ1-2, with TRBD1 matching 8 bases. The CDR3 consists of 13 residues. The ends lost 2 bases at V and 6 bases at J; junction bases unmatched: 2. From germline, CDR1 is LGHNA and CDR2 YSLEER.

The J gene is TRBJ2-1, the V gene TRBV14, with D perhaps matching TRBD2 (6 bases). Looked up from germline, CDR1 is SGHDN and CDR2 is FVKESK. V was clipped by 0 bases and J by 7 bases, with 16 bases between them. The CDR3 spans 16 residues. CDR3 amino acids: CASSQDLPAGGNEQFF. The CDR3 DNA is TGTGCCAGCAGCCAAGATCTTCCGGCAGGAGGGAATGAGCAGTTCTTC.

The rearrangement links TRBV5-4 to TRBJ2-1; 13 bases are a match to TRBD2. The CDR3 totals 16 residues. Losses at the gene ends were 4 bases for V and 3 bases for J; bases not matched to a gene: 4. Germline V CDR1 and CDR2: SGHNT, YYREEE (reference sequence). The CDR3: CASSLGLAGIYNEQFF. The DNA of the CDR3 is TGTGCCAGCAGCCTGGGACTAGCGGGAATCTACAATGAGCAGTTCTTC.

The CDR3 reads CASSPWDYQDTQYF. Here the CDR3 DNA reads TGTGCCAGCAGCCCCTGGGACTACCAAGATACGCAGTATTTT. This chain joins TRBV9 and TRBJ2-3, with 7 bases aligning to TRBD2. After removal of 4 bases from V and 5 bases from J, the junction contained 7 bases not matched to a gene. Germline-derived CDR1 and CDR2 are SGDLS and YYNGEE. The CDR3 contains 14 residues.

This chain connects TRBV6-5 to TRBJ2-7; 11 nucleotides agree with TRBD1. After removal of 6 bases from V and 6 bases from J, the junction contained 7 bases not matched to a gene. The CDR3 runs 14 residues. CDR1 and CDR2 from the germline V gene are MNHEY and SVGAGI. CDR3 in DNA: TGTGCCAGCAGCCGGGACAGGGGGATGTTCGAGCAGTACTTC. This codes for CASSRDRGMFEQYF.

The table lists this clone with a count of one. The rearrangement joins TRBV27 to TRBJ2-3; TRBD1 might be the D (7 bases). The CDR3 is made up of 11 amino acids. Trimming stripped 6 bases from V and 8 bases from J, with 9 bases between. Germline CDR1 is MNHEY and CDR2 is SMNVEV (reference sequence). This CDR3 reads CASSQGGTQYF. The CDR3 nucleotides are TGTGCCAGCAGCCAGGGGGGTACGCAGTATTTT.

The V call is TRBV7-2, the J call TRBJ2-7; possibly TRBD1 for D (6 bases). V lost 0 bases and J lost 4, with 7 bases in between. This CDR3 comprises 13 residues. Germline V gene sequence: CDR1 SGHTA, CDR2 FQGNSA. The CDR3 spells CASSLAQGYEQYF. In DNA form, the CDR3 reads TGTGCCAGCAGCTTAGCCCAGGGGTACGAGCAGTACTTC.

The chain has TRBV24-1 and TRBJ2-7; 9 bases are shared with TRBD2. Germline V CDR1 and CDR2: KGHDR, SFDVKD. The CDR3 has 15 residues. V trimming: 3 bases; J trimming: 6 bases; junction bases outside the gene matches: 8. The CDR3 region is CATSDGGSGRGEQYF. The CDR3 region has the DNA TGTGCCACCAGTGATGGTGGTAGCGGGAGAGGCGAGCAGTACTTC.